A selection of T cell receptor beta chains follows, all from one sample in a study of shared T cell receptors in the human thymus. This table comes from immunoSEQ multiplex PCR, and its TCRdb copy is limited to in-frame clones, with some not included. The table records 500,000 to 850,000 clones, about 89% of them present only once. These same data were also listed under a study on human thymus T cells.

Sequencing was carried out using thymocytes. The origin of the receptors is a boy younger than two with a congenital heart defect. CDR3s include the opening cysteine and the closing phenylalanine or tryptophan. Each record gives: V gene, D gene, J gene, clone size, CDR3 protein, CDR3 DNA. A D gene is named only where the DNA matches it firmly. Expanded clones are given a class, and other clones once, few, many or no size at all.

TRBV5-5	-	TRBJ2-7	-	CASSWARQGTYEQYF	TGTGCCAGCAGCTGGGCGCGCCAGGGCACCTACGAGCAGTACTTC
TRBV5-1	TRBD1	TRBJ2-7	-	CASSWTGTGATYEQYF	TGCGCCAGCAGCTGGACCGGGACAGGGGCGACCTACGAGCAGTACTTC
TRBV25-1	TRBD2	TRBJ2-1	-	CASSEELAGGPGNEQFF	TGTGCCAGCAGTGAAGAGTTAGCGGGAGGGCCGGGCAATGAGCAGTTCTTC
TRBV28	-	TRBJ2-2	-	CASSSPPGHYTGELFF	TGTGCCAGCAGCTCCCCCCCGGGACATTACACCGGGGAGCTGTTTTTT
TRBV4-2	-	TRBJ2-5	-	CASSQPTGETQYF	TGTGCCAGCAGCCAACCTACGGGGGAGACCCAGTACTTC
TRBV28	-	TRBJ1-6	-	CASSFRASSYNSPLHF	TGTGCCAGCAGTTTCAGGGCGAGCTCCTATAATTCACCCCTCCACTTT
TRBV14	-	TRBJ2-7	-	CASSRTGSYEQYF	TGTGCCAGCAGCCGTACAGGGTCCTACGAGCAGTACTTC
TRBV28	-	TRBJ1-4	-	CASSFTGNNEKLFF	TGTGCCAGCAGTTTCACGGGTAATAATGAAAAACTGTTTTTT
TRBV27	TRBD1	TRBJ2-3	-	CASSFDRGSHTQYF	TGTGCCAGCAGTTTCGACAGGGGGTCACATACGCAGTATTTT
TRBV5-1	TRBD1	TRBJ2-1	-	CASSLAGGRNYNEQFF	TGCGCCAGCAGCTTGGCAGGGGGCCGTAACTACAATGAGCAGTTCTTC
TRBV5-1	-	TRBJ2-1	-	CASSLDATKSSYNEQFF	TGCGCCAGCAGCTTGGACGCGACAAAGAGCTCCTACAATGAGCAGTTCTTC
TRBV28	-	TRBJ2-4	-	CASRHGAGKNIQYF	TGTGCCAGCAGACATGGGGCAGGTAAAAACATTCAGTACTTC
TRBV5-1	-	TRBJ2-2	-	CASSLDPVLAPRENTGELFF	TGCGCCAGCAGCTTGGATCCTGTCCTAGCCCCGAGGGAGAACACCGGGGAGCTGTTTTTT
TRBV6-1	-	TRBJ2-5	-	CASSELATWEETQYF	TGTGCCAGCAGTGAACTAGCGACGTGGGAAGAGACCCAGTACTTC
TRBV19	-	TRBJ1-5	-	CASHGDNNQPQHF	TGTGCCAGTCATGGGGACAATAATCAGCCCCAGCATTTT
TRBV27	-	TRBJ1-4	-	CASRAGVATNEKLFF	TGTGCCAGCAGAGCGGGAGTAGCAACTAATGAAAAACTGTTTTTT
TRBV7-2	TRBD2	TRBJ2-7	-	CASSPASGGTPYEQYF	TGTGCCAGCAGTCCAGCTAGCGGGGGGACCCCCTACGAGCAGTACTTC
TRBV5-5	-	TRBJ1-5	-	CASSTDTSNQPQHF	TGTGCCAGCAGCACGGACACTAGCAATCAGCCCCAGCATTTT
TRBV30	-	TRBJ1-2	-	CAWMERGTYGYTF	TGTGCCTGGATGGAAAGGGGAACGTATGGCTACACCTTC
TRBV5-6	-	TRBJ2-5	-	CASSLNLFETQYF	TGTGCCAGCAGCTTGAATTTATTTGAGACCCAGTACTTC
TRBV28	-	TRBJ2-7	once	CASSLGLLLYEQYF	TGTGCCAGCAGTTTGGGACTCCTCCTCTACGAGCAGTACTTC
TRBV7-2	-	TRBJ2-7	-	CASSPTVGGYEQYF	TGTGCCAGCAGCCCTACGGTCGGAGGGTACGAGCAGTACTTC
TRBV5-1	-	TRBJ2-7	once	CASSVGMGSYEQYF	TGCGCCAGCAGCGTCGGGATGGGGTCCTACGAGCAGTACTTC
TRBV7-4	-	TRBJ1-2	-	CASSLMPSGNYGYTF	TGTGCCAGCAGCTTAATGCCTTCGGGGAACTATGGCTACACCTTC
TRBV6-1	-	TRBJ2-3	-	CASRIGGGTDTQYF	TGTGCCAGCAGGATCGGAGGCGGCACAGATACGCAGTATTTT
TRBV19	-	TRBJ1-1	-	CASGPPYGEMNTEAFF	TGTGCCAGTGGACCCCCATATGGGGAGATGAACACTGAAGCTTTCTTT
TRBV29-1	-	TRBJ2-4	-	CSVLGRTDLAKNIQYF	TGCAGCGTCCTCGGACGGACAGATCTAGCCAAAAACATTCAGTACTTC
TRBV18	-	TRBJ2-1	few	CASSPAAGLQGFF	TGTGCCAGCTCACCAGCAGCGGGCCTCCAGGGGTTCTTC
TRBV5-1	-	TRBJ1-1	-	CASSLAGNTEAFF	TGCGCCAGCAGCTTGGCCGGGAACACTGAAGCTTTCTTT
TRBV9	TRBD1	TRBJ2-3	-	CASSVQGASTDTQYF	TGTGCCAGCAGCGTACAGGGGGCTAGCACAGATACGCAGTATTTT
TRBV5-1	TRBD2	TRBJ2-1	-	CASSSRLAGAGSYNEQFF	TGCGCCAGCAGCTCCCGACTAGCGGGAGCCGGCTCCTACAATGAGCAGTTCTTC
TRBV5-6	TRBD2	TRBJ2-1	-	CASSPYSASGGTYYNEQFF	TGTGCCAGCAGCCCCTATTCCGCTAGCGGGGGAACCTACTACAATGAGCAGTTCTTC
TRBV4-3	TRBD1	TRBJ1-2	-	CASSPGTGDAYGYTF	TGCGCCAGCAGCCCAGGGACAGGGGATGCCTATGGCTACACCTTC
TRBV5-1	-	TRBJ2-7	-	CASSPRQSYEQYF	TGCGCCAGCAGCCCCCGACAATCCTACGAGCAGTACTTC
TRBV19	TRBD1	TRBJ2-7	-	CASSRLRTGRSYEQYF	TGTGCCAGTAGTAGATTGCGGACAGGGCGTTCCTACGAGCAGTACTTC
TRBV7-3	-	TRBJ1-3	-	CASSRGVGSGNTIYF	TGTGCCAGCAGCCGGGGTGTAGGTTCTGGAAACACCATATATTTT
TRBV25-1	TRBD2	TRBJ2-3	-	CASSEQDNSGRGRDTQYF	TGTGCCAGCAGTGAACAGGATAATAGCGGGAGGGGTCGGGATACGCAGTATTTT
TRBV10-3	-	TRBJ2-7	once	CAISDSRTYEQYF	TGTGCCATCAGTGATTCCAGAACCTACGAGCAGTACTTC
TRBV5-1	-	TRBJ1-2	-	CASSQGFDRKNYGYTF	TGCGCCAGCAGCCAGGGATTCGACAGGAAGAACTATGGCTACACCTTC
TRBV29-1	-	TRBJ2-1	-	CSVEGGLYHGDEQFF	TGCAGCGTTGAAGGCGGTTTGTACCATGGCGATGAGCAGTTCTTC
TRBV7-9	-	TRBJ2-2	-	CASSTALFRDSFFPGELFF	TGTGCCAGCAGCACCGCCTTATTTCGGGACTCCTTTTTCCCCGGGGAGCTGTTTTTT
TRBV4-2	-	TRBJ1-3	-	CASGTGTGNTIYF	TGTGCCAGCGGTACGGGGACTGGAAACACCATATATTTT
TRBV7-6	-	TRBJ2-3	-	CASSLSQNRTDTQYF	TGTGCCAGCAGCTTATCGCAGAATCGCACAGATACGCAGTATTTT
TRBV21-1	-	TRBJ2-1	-	CASTEPGQLNNEQFF	TGTGCCAGCACGGAGCCGGGACAGTTAAACAATGAGCAGTTCTTC
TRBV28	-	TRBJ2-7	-	CASSLRYGKDYEQYF	TGTGCCAGCAGTTTACGATACGGGAAGGACTACGAGCAGTACTTC
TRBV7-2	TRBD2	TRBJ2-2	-	CASSLALAGVTGELFF	TGTGCCAGCAGCTTAGCGCTAGCGGGGGTTACCGGGGAGCTGTTTTTT
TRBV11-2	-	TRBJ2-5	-	CASTPSRQPTRQETQYF	TGTGCCAGCACCCCGTCGCGGCAGCCAACCCGCCAAGAGACCCAGTACTTC